This paragraph reports one T cell receptor beta chain. Its antigen is not identified. This sample stems from a study of T cell responses to AZD1222 COVID-19 vaccine. Study conclusions and caveats: Reports say nearly half of spike-specific TCRs go after unmutated variant regions. The peak T cell response came first, and repertoires were sampled only after it. Females outnumbered males among donors, who were mostly white British; clonal diversity was possibly underestimated.

TCRdb's copy holds only in-frame clones and misses some; the assay was immunoSEQ multiplex PCR. This sample has tens of thousands of clones, with 75% to 85% found just once. CDR3 size: 15 residues. The germline V and J ends were trimmed by 0 bases and 3 bases, with 12 bases remaining between them. The germline V gene encodes CDR1 MNHEY and CDR2 SVGEGT. The TCR comes from an adult in good health. This chain uses TRBV6-2 or TRBV6-3 with TRBJ2-7; tentatively, D is TRBD1 (5 bases). Sequencing used peripheral blood, obtained on day 0 of AZD1222 vaccination. The CDR3 coding sequence is TGTGCCAGCAGTTACTCGGGGCCGGGTAACTACGAGCAGTACTTC. It specifies CASSYSGPGNYEQYF.